The next 9 T cell receptor beta chains were all read from a single sample in a study of OX40 agonist ivuxolimab in advanced cancers. The repertoire was sequenced with immunoSEQ multiplex PCR; TCRdb's copy has only in-frame clones and lacks some. The table includes 59,000 or so clones, around 86% detected once. The input for sequencing was CD4+ or CD8+ T cells sorted from blood, taken in a trial of the OX40 agonist ivuxolimab. These receptors were obtained from an adult with an advanced solid tumor such as melanoma, head and neck, liver or kidney cancer.

The chain carries TRBV30 and TRBJ1-1, with D tentatively TRBD1 (6 bases). The V gene's germline CDR1 is GTSNPN and CDR2 SVGIG (reference sequence). The CDR3 is 14 amino acids. V was cut by 2 bases and J by 1 base, with 11 bases left in between. The CDR3 DNA is TGTGCCTGGAGTTCAACAGGGAGGAACACTGAAGCTTTCTTT. It specifies CAWSSTGRNTEAFF. The entire variable domain, with the rest obtained from reference TRBV30 and TRBJ1-1, is as follows: SQTIHQWPATLVQPVGSPLSLECTVEGTSNPNLYWYRQAAGRGLQLLFYSVGIGQISSEVPQNLSASRPQDRQFILSSKKLLLSDSGFYLCAWSSTGRNTEAFFGQGTRLTVV.

This clone was observed a single time. The chain uses TRBV7-2 and TRBJ2-4; D ambiguous. The CDR3 length is 14 residues. The germline V and J ends were trimmed by 5 bases and 8 bases, with 16 bases remaining between them. Looked up from germline, CDR1 is SGHTA and CDR2 is FQGNSA. The CDR3 nucleotides read TGTGCCAGCAGCCCACCGTGGACGGGTCACATTCAGTACTTC. As protein: CASSPPWTGHIQYF.

V is TRBV5-6 and J is TRBJ2-1, with D uncertain. Germline CDR1 reads SGHDT; CDR2 reads YYEEEE. V shed 4 bases and J shed 2 bases, with 13 bases lying between them. The CDR3 is 15 residues long. The DNA of the CDR3 is TGTGCCAGCAGCCCTGGCAGAGCAACCTACAATGAGCAGTTCTTC. Translated: CASSPGRATYNEQFF.

Judged by abundance, this clone is medium-sized (0.01 to 0.1%). V is TRBV4-1 and J is TRBJ1-5; D ambiguous. The CDR3 spans 17 residues. In germline, CDR1 is MGHRA, CDR2 YSYEKL. The V and J ends lost 5 bases and 0 bases respectively, with 17 bases between them. CDR3 nucleotide sequence: TGCGCCAGCAGCGACGTGCAGGAGCCTTATAGCAATCAGCCCCAGCATTTT. Translated: CASSDVQEPYSNQPQHF.

This sequence joins TRBV6-5 and TRBJ2-7; 7 nucleotides line up with TRBD1. Trimming took 7 bases from V and 2 from J; bases not matched to a gene: 8. The CDR3 contains 14 residues. From germline, CDR1 is MNHEY and CDR2 SVGAGI. CDR3 residues: CASTFDRAAYEQYF. DNA for the CDR3: TGTGCCAGCACCTTTGACAGGGCAGCCTACGAGCAGTACTTC.

V gene TRBV6-1 combines with J gene TRBJ1-5; TRBD1 matches at 9 bases. Germline assignment: CDR1 MNHNS and CDR2 SASEGT. The J segment lost 7 bases and the V segment lost 6 bases, leaving 10 bases of the junction unmatched. CDR3 length: 15 residues. As DNA, the CDR3 is TGTGCCAGCAGGGAATACAGGGGGCTAAACCAGCCCCAGCATTTT. Translation gives CASREYRGLNQPQHF.

This chain joins TRBV5-1 and TRBJ2-1; D is ambiguous. CDR3 length equals 17 residues. Trimming took off 5 bases at V and 0 bases at J, with 18 bases between the two ends. Germline CDR1 and CDR2: SGHRS and YFSETQ. The CDR3 here is CASSSRPAIFSYNEQFF. The CDR3 coding sequence is TGCGCCAGCAGTTCTCGCCCCGCGATCTTCTCCTACAATGAGCAGTTCTTC.

This chain links TRBV29-1 with TRBJ2-1; 14 bases match TRBD2. CDR1 SQVTM and CDR2 ANQGSEA come from the germline V gene. Trimming took 5 bases from V and 6 from J; bases not matched to a gene: 6. This CDR3 comprises 15 residues. The CDR3 region has the DNA TGCAGCGTTACCACGGGACTAGCGGGGGTCAATGAGCAGTTCTTC. It specifies CSVTTGLAGVNEQFF.

This chain uses TRBV5-5 with TRBJ1-1, with D unclear. Trimming removed 5 bases at V and 1 base at J, with 6 bases between. Per the germline V gene, CDR1 is SGHKS and CDR2 is YYEKEE (reference sequence). The CDR3 sequence is 12 residues long. DNA for the CDR3: TGTGCCAGCAGAGCCACGAACACTGAAGCTTTCTTT. Its translation is CASRATNTEAFF.